This T cell receptor (beta chain) was documented in a study of blood T cell repertoires in COVID-19. Turning to the study itself: The samples span acute and convalescent COVID-19 from the United States, Italy and Spain. PBMCs, B-cell-depleted T cells, or T cells were the source of the cDNA or gDNA that made up the material.

How the authors handled the data: Reference gene primers were amplified, and this amplification served to estimate nucleated cell counts. Data came from immunoSEQ multiplex PCR; TCRdb stores just in-frame clones and leaves some out. V and J calls and clone size are those listed in that table; D and trimming were worked out from the DNA. The sample consists of 100,000 to 150,000 clones, roughly nine tenths of them appearing once. This TCR derives from a man between 50 and 59 years old with COVID-19, enrolled during active disease. What was sequenced was peripheral blood.

CDR3 in amino acids: CASSDWAGGTGELFF. The CDR3 nucleotides are TGTGCCAGCAGTGATTGGGCCGGTGGCACCGGGGAGCTGTTTTTT. The chain has TRBV2 and TRBJ2-2; no definite D call. Trimming took 3 bases from V and 4 from J, leaving 12 bases between them. The CDR3 contains 15 residues. Germline V CDR1 and CDR2: SNHLY, FYNNEI.